Listed below are T cell receptor beta chains from one sample, sequenced in a study of blood T cell repertoires in COVID-19. Sequencing used immunoSEQ multiplex PCR; TCRdb keeps in-frame clones, though not all of them. This table holds about 370,000 clones, about 89% found once. Specimen: peripheral blood. These receptors came from a woman aged 30 to 39 with COVID-19, enrolled during active disease. Each CDR3 is given with its conserved first and last residue. The order of the fields is J gene, V gene, D gene, clone size, CDR3 length, CDR3 protein, CDR3 DNA. A D gene is named only where the DNA matches it firmly. Clone size is stated in some rows and not others, as once, few, many or a class when expanded.

TRBJ2-1,TRBV28,TRBD2,-,17,CASSWGSSGGSSSEQFF,TGTGCCAGCAGTTGGGGGTCTAGCGGGGGTAGTAGCAGTGAGCAGTTCTTC
TRBJ1-4,TRBV7-9,-,-,13,CASSLGEVQKLFF,TGTGCCAGCAGCTTGGGGGAGGTTCAAAAACTGTTTTTT
TRBJ2-3,TRBV11-2,-,-,15,CASSLRGGGTDTQYF,TGTGCCAGCAGCTTAAGGGGAGGTGGCACAGATACGCAGTATTTT
TRBJ1-5,TRBV6-1,-,-,15,CASSEDAAAYQPQHF,TGTGCCAGCAGTGAAGATGCGGCAGCCTATCAGCCCCAGCATTTT
TRBJ1-1,TRBV15,-,-,14,CATSRGSQQTEAFF,TGTGCCACCAGCAGAGGTAGCCAGCAAACTGAAGCTTTCTTT
TRBJ2-3,TRBV4-3,TRBD2,-,15,CASSQEREGVDTQYF,TGCGCCAGCAGCCAAGAGCGGGAGGGGGTGGATACGCAGTATTTT
TRBJ2-2,TRBV30,-,few,15,CAWSVGGRDTGELFF,TGTGCCTGGAGTGTAGGGGGAAGGGACACCGGGGAGCTGTTTTTT
TRBJ1-2,TRBV5-6,-,-,14,CASSLGAGSGGYTF,TGTGCCAGCAGCTTGGGTGCAGGTTCAGGAGGCTACACCTTC
TRBJ2-1,TRBV6-1,TRBD2,once,16,CASSEQGSGSLNEQFF,TGTGCCAGCAGTGAACAAGGTAGCGGGAGTCTCAATGAGCAGTTCTTC
TRBJ1-2,TRBV7-9,TRBD1,-,15,CASSEGTGRSYGYTF,TGTGCCAGCAGCGAAGGGACAGGGAGGTCCTATGGCTACACCTTC
TRBJ2-2,TRBV11-3,TRBD1,-,16,CASSPSTGANTGELFF,TGTGCCAGCAGTCCATCGACAGGGGCGAACACCGGGGAGCTGTTTTTT
TRBJ2-5,TRBV10-3,TRBD2,once,17,CAISESLAGVPPGTQYF,TGTGCCATCAGTGAGTCCCTAGCGGGGGTCCCCCCGGGGACCCAGTACTTC
TRBJ2-5,TRBV5-6,-,-,14,CASSQGSGQETQYF,TGTGCCAGCAGCCAGGGGTCGGGCCAAGAGACCCAGTACTTC
TRBJ1-5,TRBV27,-,-,15,CASSLFGLADQPQHF,TGTGCCAGCAGTTTATTTGGGTTGGCGGATCAGCCCCAGCATTTT
TRBJ2-1,TRBV13,-,-,14,CASSPWSSYNEQFF,TGTGCCAGCAGCCCGTGGAGCTCCTACAATGAGCAGTTCTTC
TRBJ2-2,TRBV7-9,-,-,13,CASSSVRAGELFF,TGTGCCAGCAGCTCGGTACGAGCCGGGGAGCTGTTTTTT
TRBJ2-1,TRBV5-6,-,-,16,CASSLAPGPSYNEQFF,TGTGCCAGCAGCTTGGCGCCCGGTCCGAGCTACAATGAGCAGTTCTTC
TRBJ1-2,TRBV9,-,few,11,CASSDRERYTF,TGTGCCAGCAGCGACAGGGAACGCTACACCTTC
TRBJ1-5,TRBV19,-,-,14,CASSILGGNQPQHF,TGTGCCAGTAGTATCTTAGGGGGCAATCAGCCCCAGCATTTT
TRBJ1-6,TRBV5-4,-,few,12,CASSLQNSPLHF,TGTGCCAGCAGCTTACAGAATTCACCCCTCCACTTT
TRBJ1-3,TRBV24-1,-,-,18,CATREGRTKRTVGNTIYF,TGTGCCACCAGGGAGGGACGGACAAAACGTACGGTTGGAAACACCATATATTTT
TRBJ2-1,TRBV9,TRBD2,-,15,CASSETSGGWDEQFF,TGTGCCAGCAGCGAGACTAGCGGGGGGTGGGATGAGCAGTTCTTC
TRBJ2-5,TRBV5-1,-,-,14,CASSLRGFRETQYF,TGCGCCAGCAGTCTAAGGGGGTTCAGGGAGACCCAGTACTTC
TRBJ1-4,TRBV18,TRBD1,-,16,CASSPTTAGGGEKLFF,TGTGCCAGCTCACCAACGACTGCAGGGGGTGGTGAAAAACTGTTTTTT
TRBJ2-3,TRBV11-2,-,-,14,CASSLDRGLDTQYF,TGTGCCAGCAGCTTAGATCGGGGGTTAGATACGCAGTATTTT
TRBJ2-3,TRBV5-1,TRBD1,-,16,CASSVAGTGGTDTQYF,TGCGCCAGCAGCGTAGCCGGGACAGGGGGCACAGATACGCAGTATTTT
TRBJ2-1,TRBV6-2/TRBV6-3,-,-,14,CASSSLRAYNEQFF,TGTGCCAGCAGCTCCCTGCGGGCCTACAATGAGCAGTTCTTC
TRBJ2-1,TRBV29-1,-,-,13,CSVETSRYNEQFF,TGCAGCGTTGAAACTAGCAGATACAATGAGCAGTTCTTC
TRBJ1-2,TRBV24-1,-,-,16,CATSDGTSWGDYGYTF,TGTGCCACCAGTGATGGGACCTCCTGGGGGGACTATGGCTACACCTTC